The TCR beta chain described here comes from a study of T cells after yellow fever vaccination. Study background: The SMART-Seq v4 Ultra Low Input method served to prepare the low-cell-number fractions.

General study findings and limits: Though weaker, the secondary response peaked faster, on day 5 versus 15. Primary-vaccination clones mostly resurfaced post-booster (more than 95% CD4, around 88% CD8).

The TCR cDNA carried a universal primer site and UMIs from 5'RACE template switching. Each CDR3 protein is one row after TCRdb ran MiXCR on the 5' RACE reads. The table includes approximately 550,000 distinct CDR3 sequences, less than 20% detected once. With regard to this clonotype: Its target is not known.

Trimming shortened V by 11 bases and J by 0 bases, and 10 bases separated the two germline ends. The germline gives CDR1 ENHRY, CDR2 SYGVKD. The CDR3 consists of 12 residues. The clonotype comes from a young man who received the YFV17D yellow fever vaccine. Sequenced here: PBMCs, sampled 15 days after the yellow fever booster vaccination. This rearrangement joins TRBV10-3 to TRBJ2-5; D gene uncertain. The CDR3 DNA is TGTGCCGTCTCCGACTACCAAGAGACCCAGTACTTC. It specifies CAVSDYQETQYF.